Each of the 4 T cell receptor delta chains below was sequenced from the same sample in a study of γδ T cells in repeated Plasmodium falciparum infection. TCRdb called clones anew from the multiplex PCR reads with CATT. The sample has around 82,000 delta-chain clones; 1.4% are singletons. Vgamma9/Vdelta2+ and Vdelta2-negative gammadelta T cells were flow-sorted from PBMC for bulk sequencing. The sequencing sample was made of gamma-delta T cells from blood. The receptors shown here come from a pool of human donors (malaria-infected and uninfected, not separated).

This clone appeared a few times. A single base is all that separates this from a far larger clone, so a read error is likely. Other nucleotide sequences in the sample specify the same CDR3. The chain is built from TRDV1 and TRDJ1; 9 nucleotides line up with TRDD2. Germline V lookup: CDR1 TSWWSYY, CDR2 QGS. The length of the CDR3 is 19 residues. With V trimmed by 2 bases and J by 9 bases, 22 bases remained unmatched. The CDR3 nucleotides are TGTGCTCTTGGGGAAAGCCTTCCTACACAACCTAGATACTGCCTAGAACTCATCTTT. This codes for CALGESLPTQPRYCLELIF.

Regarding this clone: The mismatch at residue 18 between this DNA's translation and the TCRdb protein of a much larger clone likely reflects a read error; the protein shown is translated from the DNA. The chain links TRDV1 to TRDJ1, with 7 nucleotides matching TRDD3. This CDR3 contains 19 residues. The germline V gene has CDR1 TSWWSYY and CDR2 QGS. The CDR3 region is CALCRLQNLLGASTDKLTF. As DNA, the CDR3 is TGTGCTCTTTGTCGCCTTCAGAATCTCCTGGGGGCTTCCACCGATAAACTCACCTTT.

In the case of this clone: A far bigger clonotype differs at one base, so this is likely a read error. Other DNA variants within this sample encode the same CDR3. The chain's CDR3 is CALGEPLPTWGIPKLIF. As DNA, the CDR3 is TGCGCTCTTGGGGAACCGCTTCCCACGTGGGGGATACCGAAACTCATCTTT. This chain joins TRDV1 and TRDJ1, with 10 bases lining up with TRDD3. Because TCRdb records no J gene, it was assigned here through a match of the DNA to germline. CDR3 length: 17 residues. CDR1 TSWWSYY and CDR2 QGS come from the germline V gene.

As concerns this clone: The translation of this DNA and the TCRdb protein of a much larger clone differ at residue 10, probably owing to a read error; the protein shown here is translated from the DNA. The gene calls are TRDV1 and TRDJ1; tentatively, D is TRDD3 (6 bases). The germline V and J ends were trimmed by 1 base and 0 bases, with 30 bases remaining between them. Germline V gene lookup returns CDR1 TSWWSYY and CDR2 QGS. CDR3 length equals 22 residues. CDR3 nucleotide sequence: TGTGCTCTTGGGGAACGGCGTGGTACTTGGGGATTCTACCTTCTTTACACCGATAAACTCATCTTT. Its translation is CALGERRGTWGFYLLYTDKLIF.